This T cell receptor beta chain was retrieved from a study of PD-1 blockade in classical Hodgkin lymphoma. Study-level results: Baseline TCR diversity was reportedly lower in newly diagnosed patients than healthy donors.

Trimming stripped 5 bases from V and 0 bases from J, with 9 bases between. Germline lookup yields CDR1 SGHTA and CDR2 FQGNSA. This CDR3 is 14 amino acids long. As regards this clone: Its antigen is as yet unknown.

Clones were read by immunoSEQ multiplex PCR, and TCRdb kept only the in-frame ones, dropping some. The sample lists about 27,000 clones; around 80% were seen once. Each patient experienced a relapse that followed autologous stem cell transplantation, and brentuximab vedotin exposure varied. With magnetic negative selection, CD4+ T cells were purified from PBMCs that had been thawed. The receptor comes from a human donor with classical Hodgkin lymphoma. The source material was CD4+ T cells from blood, sampled at baseline. The chain carries TRBV7-2 and TRBJ2-3; D unresolved. This chain's CDR3 is CASSTMASTDTQYF. CDR3 coding DNA: TGTGCCAGCAGCACAATGGCTAGCACAGATACGCAGTATTTT.